This TCR beta chain is from a study of OX40 agonist ivuxolimab in advanced cancers. The overall study: Intravenous ivuxolimab at 0.01 to 10 mg/kg was given to patients every 2 weeks. Partial response was recorded in three patients: one hepatocellular carcinoma and two cutaneous melanoma cases.

With respect to this clone: What it binds is not known.

With 5 bases removed from V and 0 bases from J, the gap between germline ends came to 14 bases. CDR1 is SEHNR, CDR2 FQNEAQ, per germline (reference sequence). This CDR3 has 16 residues. Generated by immunoSEQ multiplex PCR, the TCRdb table keeps only in-frame clones and is missing some. The sample consists of roughly 91,000 clones, 95% to 96% of them appearing once. The study's findings and limits: In general, CD8+ T cells held more expanded clones than CD4+ did, on average.

Sequences were derived from CD4+ or CD8+ T cells sorted from blood, sampled in a trial of the OX40 agonist ivuxolimab. This chain links TRBV7-9 with TRBJ2-1, with unresolved D. The TCR comes from an adult with an advanced solid tumor such as melanoma, head and neck, liver or kidney cancer. CDR3 amino acids: CASSPVVGNSYNEQFF. In DNA, the CDR3 is TGTGCCAGCAGCCCAGTCGTGGGGAACTCCTACAATGAGCAGTTCTTC.